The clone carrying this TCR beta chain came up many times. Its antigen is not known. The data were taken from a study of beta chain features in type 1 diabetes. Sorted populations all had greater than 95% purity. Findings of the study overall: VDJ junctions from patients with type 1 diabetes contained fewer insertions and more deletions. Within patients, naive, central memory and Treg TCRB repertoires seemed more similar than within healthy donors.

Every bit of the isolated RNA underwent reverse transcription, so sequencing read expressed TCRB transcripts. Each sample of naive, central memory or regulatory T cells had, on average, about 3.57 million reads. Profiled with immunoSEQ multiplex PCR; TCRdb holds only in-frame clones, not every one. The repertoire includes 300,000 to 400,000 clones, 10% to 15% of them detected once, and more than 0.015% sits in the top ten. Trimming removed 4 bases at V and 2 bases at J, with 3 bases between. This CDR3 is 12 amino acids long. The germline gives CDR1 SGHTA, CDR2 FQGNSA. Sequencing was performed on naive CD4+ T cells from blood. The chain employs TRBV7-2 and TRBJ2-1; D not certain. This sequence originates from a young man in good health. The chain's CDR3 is CASSSAYNEQFF. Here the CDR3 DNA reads TGTGCCAGCAGCTCTGCCTACAATGAGCAGTTCTTC.